This T cell receptor beta chain was captured in a study of T cell responses to AZD1222 COVID-19 vaccine. The study, taken as a whole, reports: It should be noted that donors were predominantly white British and more often female, and clonal diversity was possibly underestimated. Seropositive at baseline were only a handful of AZD1222 recipients.

Germline V gene sequence: CDR1 SGHTA, CDR2 FQGNSA. The CDR3 loop spans 14 amino acids. V lost 1 base, J lost 5 bases, and 11 bases lay in between. For this clone: Its target is unknown.

Sequencing was performed with immunoSEQ multiplex PCR; in TCRdb, only in-frame clones are kept and a portion is missing. The sample comprises roughly 26,000 clones, approximately 88% of which are singletons, and around 2.7% rests with the top ten. This clonotype was obtained from an adult who received the AZD1222 COVID-19 vaccine. The chain is built from TRBV7-2 and TRBJ2-5; D may be TRBD1 (6 bases). This material consisted of peripheral blood, taken 28 days after the second AZD1222 dose. The CDR3: CASSLVAGAETQYF. The DNA for the CDR3 is TGTGCCAGCAGCTTAGTAGCAGGGGCTGAGACCCAGTACTTC. The full variable domain, rest sourced from reference TRBV7-2 and TRBJ2-5, is GAGVSQSPSNKVTEKGKDVELRCDPISGHTALYWYRQSLGQGLEFLIYFQGNSAPDKSGLPSDRFSAERTGGSVSTLTIQRTQQEDSAVYLCASSLVAGAETQYFGPGTRLLVL.